The 15 T cell receptor beta chains in this list originate from one sample, sequenced in a study of blood T cell repertoires in COVID-19. Sequencing was performed with immunoSEQ multiplex PCR; in TCRdb, only in-frame clones are kept and a portion is missing. In the table there are some 300,000 clones, nearly 90% of which are singletons. Sequences were obtained from PBMCs or T cells enriched from blood (not recorded which). These receptors originate from a woman aged 45-65 years who had been exposed to COVID-19.

Regarding this clone: Mismatch with germline at one junction end may stem from a read error. The chain couples TRBV19 to TRBJ2-2; D is unclear. CDR3 length: 13 amino acids. The germline CDR1 and CDR2 sequences are LNHDA and SQIVND (reference sequence). DNA for the CDR3: TGTGCCAGCAGTATAATAGCCGCCGGGGAGCTGTTTTTT. Protein sequence: CASSIIAAGELFF.

The J gene is TRBJ1-3, the V gene TRBV7-2; D ambiguous. This CDR3 is 14 amino acids long. Between the trimmed V and J ends, which lost 7 bases and 0 bases, there was a span of 10 bases. Per germline, CDR1 SGHTA and CDR2 FQGNSA. The CDR3, as DNA: TGTGCCAGCACCCTTTTTTCCTCTGGAAACACCATATATTTT. Residues: CASTLFSSGNTIYF.

The chain uses TRBV27 and TRBJ2-7; TRBD1 matches 8 bases. Germline V gives CDR1 MNHEY, CDR2 SMNVEV (reference sequence). The CDR3 has 13 residues. J lost 3 bases, V lost 8 bases, and 6 bases had no gene match. The CDR3 spells CASGRTGFYEQYF. The CDR3 DNA follows: TGTGCCAGCGGACGGACAGGGTTCTACGAGCAGTACTTC.

A note on this clone: The sample has other DNA sequences that encode this CDR3 too. This chain joins TRBV2 and TRBJ1-3; 7 bases line up with TRBD1. The V gene end was trimmed by 5 bases and the J gene end by 4 bases; junction bases not matched to a gene: 2. CDR1 SNHLY and CDR2 FYNNEI come from the germline V gene. The length of the CDR3 is 13 residues. The CDR3 sequence is CASSRDSGNTIYF. DNA of the CDR3: TGTGCCAGCAGTAGGGACAGCGGAAACACCATATATTTT.

This chain links TRBV4-2 with TRBJ2-1; 8 bases map to TRBD2. V shed 4 bases and J 3 bases; nucleotides not matched to a gene: 8. Germline CDR1 and CDR2: LGHNA and YNFKEQ. CDR3 size: 16 residues. The CDR3 nucleotides are TGTGCCAGCAGCCCTGCCGGGGGGGATCTCTACAATGAGCAGTTCTTC. It translates to CASSPAGGDLYNEQFF.

The rearrangement links TRBV11-2 to TRBJ2-2, with D possibly TRBD1 on 7 matching bases. CDR1 is SGHAT, CDR2 FQNNGV, per germline. The ends were cut back, 1 base at V and 1 base at J, with 13 bases in the middle. The CDR3 is 17 amino acids. The CDR3 coding sequence is TGTGCCAGCAGCTTAGTAGGAGGGGGCGGGAACACCGGGGAGCTGTTTTTT. Translating it yields CASSLVGGGGNTGELFF.

This chain connects TRBV4-1 to TRBJ2-1; a possible D gene is TRBD1 (6 bases). The CDR3 length is 15 residues. Trimming took off 1 base at V and 1 base at J, with 8 bases between the two ends. Germline CDR1 MGHRA, CDR2 YSYEKL. CDR3 residues: CASSQAGQSYNEQFF. The CDR3 region has the DNA TGCGCCAGCAGCCAAGCAGGACAGTCCTACAATGAGCAGTTCTTC.

The chain carries TRBV6-5 and TRBJ2-1; 8 nucleotides agree with TRBD1. J gave up 6 bases and V 4 bases, and 5 bases lay outside the gene matches. From germline, CDR1 is MNHEY and CDR2 SVGAGI. The CDR3 length is 14 residues. CDR3 bases: TGTGCCAGCAGTTTCCGACAGGGGTTCAATGAGCAGTTCTTC. Translated, it gives CASSFRQGFNEQFF.

The V call is TRBV19, the J call TRBJ1-2, with TRBD1 matching 9 bases. Trimming cost V 5 bases and J 7 bases; bases outside gene matches: 8. The CDR3 is 14 amino acids. Germline V CDR1 and CDR2: LNHDA, SQIVND (reference sequence). This CDR3 reads CASSPAGTGFGYTF. Here the CDR3 DNA reads TGTGCCAGTAGTCCGGCCGGGACAGGGTTTGGCTACACCTTC.

V is TRBV6-5 and J is TRBJ2-4; 7 positions agree with TRBD2. The CDR3 has 14 amino acids. Germline lookup yields CDR1 MNHEY and CDR2 SVGAGI. V lost 0 bases and J lost 6; bases outside the gene matches: 2. Here the CDR3 DNA reads TGTGCCAGCAGTTACTCCGGCGGGGGAAACATTCAGTACTTC. Translating it yields CASSYSGGGNIQYF.

This chain links TRBV5-1 with TRBJ2-7, with 7 bases matching TRBD1. The CDR3 contains 15 residues. V shed 0 bases, J shed 3 bases, and the junction held 6 bases outside the gene matches. Germline loops: CDR1 SGHRS, CDR2 YFSETQ. The CDR3 protein is CASSLALRQGYEQYF. In DNA form, the CDR3 reads TGCGCCAGCAGCTTGGCCCTAAGACAGGGCTACGAGCAGTACTTC.

V gene TRBV3-1 (or the pseudogene TRBV3-2) combines with J gene TRBJ1-3, with unresolved D. This CDR3 is 16 amino acids long. The V end was cut by 4 bases, the J end by 0 bases, with 13 bases between. Germline-derived CDR1 and CDR2 are LGHDT and YNNKEL (reference sequence). CDR3 in DNA: TGTGCCAGCAGCCCTTCCATGACAAGCTCTGGAAACACCATATATTTT. Its translation is CASSPSMTSSGNTIYF.

The CDR3 nucleotides read TGTGCCAGCGGTGGCAGGGGGGACCAGACCCAGTACTTC. As protein: CASGGRGDQTQYF. V gene TRBV7-8 combines with J gene TRBJ2-5; maybe TRBD1 (7 bases). This CDR3 region has 13 residues. The germline CDR1 and CDR2 sequences are SGHVS and FQNEAQ. Trimming removed 8 bases from V and 6 bases from J, with 16 bases in between.

In its sample, this clone was seen a few times. The rearrangement links TRBV5-1 to TRBJ2-2, with 8 bases aligning to TRBD1. The V segment lost 3 bases and the J segment 3 bases; nucleotides outside the gene matches: 4. CDR1 and CDR2 from the germline V gene are SGHRS and YFSETQ. This CDR3 has 15 residues. The CDR3 region has the DNA TGCGCCAGCAGCTGGACAGGGTCGGACACCGGGGAGCTGTTTTTT. It specifies CASSWTGSDTGELFF.

This chain connects TRBV7-4 to TRBJ1-5; no reliable D call. The germline gives CDR1 SGHVT, CDR2 SQSDAQ. The CDR3 consists of 15 residues. Trimming shortened V by 2 bases and J by 2 bases, and 10 bases separated the two germline ends. The chain's CDR3 is CASSLRGYGNQPQHF. In DNA, the CDR3 is TGTGCCAGCAGCTTAAGAGGGTATGGCAATCAGCCCCAGCATTTT.